This T cell receptor beta chain was sequenced in a study of shared clonotypes between healthy human individuals. Findings and caveats of the study: A small donor pool kept down the genetic and exposure-history diversity that was represented.

Germline V CDR1 and CDR2: SGDLS, YYNGEE. This CDR3 spans 15 amino acids. V was clipped by 0 bases and J by 11 bases, with 20 bases between them. Worth noting for this clone: Its antigen is unknown.

The authors ran unsorted PBMC replicate PCRs on 300 ng DNA, around 33,000 T cell genomes. Researchers sequenced unsorted PBMC DNA using ten immunoSEQ deep assay plates. The assay was immunoSEQ multiplex PCR, and TCRdb's table has in-frame clones only and misses some. The sample yields more than 450,000 clones, 60% to 85% seen once. Sequencing was done on a sample of PBMCs. The TCR sequence derives from a woman between 35 and 50 years old in good health. Some clones in this sample may be carry-over from other donors' samples. This sequence joins TRBV9 and TRBJ1-1; D might be TRBD1 (5 bases). This CDR3 is CASSVATGEEGRAFF. As DNA, the CDR3 is TGTGCCAGCAGCGTAGCTACCGGGGAGGAGGGGCGCGCTTTCTTT.